The following is a T cell receptor beta chain sequence with its context. Its matching antigen is unknown. This specimen belongs to a study of shared clonotypes between healthy human individuals. Findings and limits, study-wide: Clonotype sharing among donors was thought likely to change with sequencing depth. Of the naive CD4 clonotypes, approximately 5% were shared across a handful of donors.

Researchers reported that CD8 memory united CD45RO+ cells with CCR7-negative CD45RA+ TemRA cells. Looked up from germline, CDR1 is MRHNA and CDR2 is SNTAGT. V lost 5 bases to trimming and J lost 4 bases; unmatched junction nucleotides: 8. This CDR3 is built from 15 residues. Source study methods: ImmunoSEQ junction-only sequences lacked quality scores, so their filtering differed. The assay was immunoSEQ multiplex PCR, and TCRdb's table has in-frame clones only and misses some. V and J calls and clone size are given by that table; D and trimming were obtained from the DNA. Of roughly 120,000 clones in the sample, approximately 70% were seen once.

This chain connects TRBV6-4 to TRBJ2-1, with TRBD2 matching 7 bases. Sequencing used memory CD8+ T cells sorted from blood. The subset was: CD45RO+ cells pooled with CCR7-negative TemRA cells. The sequence was obtained from a woman in her 30s in good health. The CDR3 region has the DNA TGTGCCAGCAGTCCCGGGAGCGGGAATTACAATGAGCAGTTCTTC. Residues: CASSPGSGNYNEQFF.